This T cell receptor (beta chain) stems from a study of cytomegalovirus exposure and HLA in healthy donors. Study findings and constraints: It was taken for granted in presence/absence analyses that sequencing depth across donors was roughly uniform.

For this clone: The target antigen is unknown.

The CDR3 runs 12 residues. V was pared by 5 bases and J by 2 bases, with 3 bases between. CDR1 is SEHNR and CDR2 is FQNEAQ in the germline V gene (reference sequence). The PCR ran on 60 Vbeta and 13 Jbeta primers. Generated by immunoSEQ multiplex PCR, the TCRdb table keeps only in-frame clones and is missing some. The sample consists of 150,000 to 200,000 clones, about four fifths of them appearing once. The source is a middle-aged man in good health and CMV-seropositive. The chain uses TRBV7-9 and TRBJ2-2; no reliable D call. Sequencing used PBMCs. CDR3 coding DNA: TGTGCCAGCAGCCTTAACACCGGGGAGCTGTTTTTT. Translated: CASSLNTGELFF.